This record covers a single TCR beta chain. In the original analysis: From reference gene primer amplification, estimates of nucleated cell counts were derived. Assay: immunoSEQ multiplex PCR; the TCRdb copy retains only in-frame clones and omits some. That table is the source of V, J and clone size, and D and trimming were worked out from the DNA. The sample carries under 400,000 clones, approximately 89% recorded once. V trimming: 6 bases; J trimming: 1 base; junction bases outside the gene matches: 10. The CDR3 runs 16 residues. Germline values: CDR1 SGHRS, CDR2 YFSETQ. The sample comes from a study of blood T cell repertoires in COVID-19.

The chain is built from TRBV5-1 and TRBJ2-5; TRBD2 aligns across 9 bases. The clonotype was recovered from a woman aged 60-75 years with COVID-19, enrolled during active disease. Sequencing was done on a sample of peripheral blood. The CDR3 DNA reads TGCGCCAGCACCTCTCTTGCGGGGGGGCCCCAAGAGACCCAGTACTTC. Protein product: CASTSLAGGPQETQYF.